The rows below give T cell receptor beta chains drawn from one sample of a study of blood T cells in healthy people across ages. TCRdb passed the 5' RACE reads through MiXCR, listing each CDR3 protein once. In the table there are over 1,200,000 distinct CDR3 sequences, roughly 60% of which are singletons. The sequenced sample consisted of blood. These receptors originate from a man aged 18 to 29 in good health. The CDR3 runs from the conserved cysteine through the conserved F or W. Each record gives: V gene, D gene, J gene, clone size, CDR3 protein, CDR3 DNA. D genes are given only for firm matches. Clone size, where shown, is once, few, many, or a class for clones that have expanded.

TRBV20-1	TRBD2	TRBJ2-1	.	CSAPGLAGGNSEQFF	TGCAGTGCTCCGGGACTAGCGGGGGGAAACAGTGAGCAGTTCTTC
TRBV4-1	.	TRBJ1-5	few	CASSPEDEGWGQPQHF	TGCGCCAGCAGCCCCGAGGACGAGGGATGGGGCCAGCCCCAGCATTTT
TRBV6-5	.	TRBJ2-7	few	CASNSPQGMNEQYF	TGTGCCAGCAACTCACCCCAGGGAATGAACGAGCAGTACTTC
TRBV20-1	.	TRBJ1-1	.	CSARDRAAGDTEVFF	TGCAGTGCTAGAGATCGAGCCGCAGGGGACACTGAAGTTTTCTTT
TRBV4-1	TRBD1	TRBJ2-7	.	CASSQLQTGAAYEQYF	TGCGCCAGCAGCCAACTTCAGACAGGGGCGGCCTACGAGCAGTACTTC
TRBV10-3	.	TRBJ2-7	few	CAISESKEVYEQYF	TGTGCCATCAGTGAGTCGAAGGAGGTCTACGAGCAGTACTTC
TRBV20-1	TRBD2	TRBJ2-1	.	CSARDTGLAGGGEQFF	TGCAGTGCTAGAGATACGGGACTAGCGGGGGGGGGTGAGCAGTTCTTC
TRBV11-3	TRBD1	TRBJ1-6	.	CASSSGTGASSPLHF	TGTGCCAGCAGCTCCGGGACAGGGGCGAGTTCACCCCTCCACTTT
TRBV5-1	.	TRBJ1-2	few	CASSRGVVGGYTF	TGCGCCAGCAGTAGGGGAGTCGTTGGGGGCTACACCTTC
TRBV27	TRBD1	TRBJ2-7	.	CASSSTGGFYEQYF	TGTGCCAGCAGTTCGACAGGGGGCTTCTACGAGCAGTACTTC
TRBV4-1	TRBD1	TRBJ2-7	few	CASSRGTGLVSEQYF	TGCGCCAGCAGCCGAGGGACAGGGCTGGTCTCCGAGCAGTACTTC
TRBV4-1	TRBD1	TRBJ1-1	few	CASSTGTGSTEAFF	TGCGCCAGCAGCACTGGGACAGGGAGCACTGAAGCTTTCTTT
TRBV20-1	.	TRBJ2-1	few	CSARDYPWVQFF	TGCAGTGCTAGGGACTACCCCTGGGTGCAGTTCTTC
TRBV12-3/TRBV12-4	.	TRBJ2-1	few	CASSLAQGLVGQFF	TGTGCCAGCAGTTTAGCGCAGGGGCTAGTTGGGCAGTTCTTC
TRBV6-5	.	TRBJ1-6	.	CASRPPQKDDSPLHF	TGTGCCAGCAGACCGCCCCAGAAGGATGATTCACCCCTCCACTTT
TRBV24-1	.	TRBJ2-1	.	CATSGLTYNEQFF	TGTGCCACCAGTGGTCTAACCTACAATGAGCAGTTCTTC
TRBV7-2	.	TRBJ2-3	.	CASGRPPLDTQYF	TGTGCCAGCGGCCGTCCTCCACTAGATACGCAGTATTTT
TRBV14	.	TRBJ2-2	.	CASSGFTGELFF	TGTGCCAGCAGCGGTTTCACCGGGGAGCTGTTTTTT
TRBV7-2	TRBD2	TRBJ2-3	few	CASSLELAGTDTQYF	TGTGCCAGCAGCTTAGAACTAGCGGGAACAGATACGCAGTATTTT
TRBV6-5	TRBD1	TRBJ2-2	once	CASSYLTGDTGELFF	TGTGCCAGCAGTTACCTCACAGGGGACACCGGGGAGCTGTTTTTT
TRBV29-1	.	TRBJ1-1	.	CSVEEDGEAFF	TGCAGCGTTGAAGAGGACGGTGAAGCTTTCTTT
TRBV11-2	.	TRBJ1-4	.	CASSPNTPRGREKLFF	TGTGCCAGCAGCCCGAACACCCCTCGGGGGCGTGAAAAACTGTTTTTT
TRBV6-1	.	TRBJ1-6	.	CASSVRNNSPLHF	TGTGCCAGCAGTGTCAGAAACAACTCACCCCTCCACTTT
TRBV11-2	.	TRBJ2-6	.	CASTASRGANVLTF	TGTGCCAGCACAGCTTCCAGAGGGGCCAACGTCCTGACTTTC
TRBV20-1	.	TRBJ1-2	.	CSAALGALDGYTF	TGCAGTGCAGCACTGGGGGCGCTGGATGGCTACACCTTC
TRBV7-9	.	TRBJ2-3	.	CASSLVARGLDTQYF	TGTGCCAGCAGCTTAGTCGCAAGGGGGTTGGATACGCAGTATTTT
TRBV6-2/TRBV6-3	.	TRBJ2-7	.	CASSYQSLYEQYF	TGTGCCAGCAGTTACCAGAGTCTCTACGAGCAGTACTTC
TRBV24-1	.	TRBJ2-3	.	CATSDPGSTDTQYF	TGTGCCACCAGTGATCCGGGCTCTACAGATACGCAGTATTTT
TRBV28	.	TRBJ2-7	few	CASRLIQGNYYEQYF	TGTGCCAGCAGGCTCATACAGGGAAACTACTACGAGCAGTACTTC
TRBV7-9	.	TRBJ2-5	.	CASSLARQRKETQYF	TGTGCCAGCAGCTTAGCGCGGCAGAGGAAAGAGACCCAGTACTTC
TRBV13	TRBD2	TRBJ2-5	few	CASLTSGGAETQYF	TGTGCCAGCTTGACAAGCGGGGGGGCCGAGACCCAGTACTTC
TRBV28	TRBD1	TRBJ2-3	.	CASGIPGQAPRGRTDTQYF	TGTGCCAGCGGGATCCCGGGACAGGCTCCACGGGGGCGCACAGATACGCAGTATTTT
TRBV2	.	TRBJ1-2	.	CASSDQGHPGYGYTF	TGTGCCAGCAGTGACCAGGGACACCCGGGTTATGGCTACACCTTC
TRBV27	.	TRBJ1-5	few	CASSPLSNQPQHF	TGTGCCAGCAGTCCTCTGAGCAATCAGCCCCAGCATTTT
TRBV12-3/TRBV12-4	TRBD1	TRBJ2-7	.	CASSWTGLNEQYF	TGTGCCAGCAGTTGGACAGGGCTGAACGAGCAGTACTTC
TRBV10-3	.	TRBJ2-1	.	CAISEPKPLDEQFF	TGTGCCATCAGTGAGCCAAAACCTCTAGATGAGCAGTTCTTC
TRBV21-1	.	TRBJ2-2	.	CASMRGERAGELFF	TGTGCCAGCATGCGGGGGGAGAGGGCCGGGGAGCTGTTTTTT